This entry is about one T cell receptor beta chain. Germline V gene sequence: CDR1 SGHRS, CDR2 YFSETQ. The CDR3 totals 14 residues. Germline trimming cut 4 bases from V and 3 bases from J; bases unmatched to any gene: 6. The data are from a study of blood T cell repertoires in COVID-19. About the research overall: Some COVID-19 samples were acute and others convalescent; all came from the United States, Italy and Spain. PBMCs, B-cell-depleted T cells, or T cells were the source of the cDNA or gDNA that made up the material.

Original processing notes: For nucleated cells, counts were estimated from reference gene primer amplification. Clones were read by immunoSEQ multiplex PCR, and TCRdb kept only the in-frame ones, dropping some. That table supplies the V and J calls and clone size; D and trimming were determined from the DNA. The table shows 310,000 or so clones, with roughly 87% occurring only once. Sample: peripheral blood. The chain recombines TRBV5-1 with TRBJ1-2; 7 bases line up with TRBD1. The sequence came from a man in his forties or fifties with active or convalescent COVID-19. The CDR3 loop reads CASSGGQPYYGYTF. The CDR3 coding sequence is TGCGCCAGCAGCGGGGGACAGCCTTACTATGGCTACACCTTC.